This T cell receptor (beta chain) emerged from a study of T cell responses to AZD1222 COVID-19 vaccine. A remark on this clone: Its specificity is unknown.

Measured with immunoSEQ multiplex PCR; TCRdb has only the in-frame clones, and not every one. In the table there are 95,000 to 100,000 clones, roughly 84% of which are singletons. CDR1 and CDR2 (germline): MNHEY, SVGEGT. V gave up 4 bases and J gave up 4 bases, with 10 bases separating them. The length of the CDR3 is 13 residues. Points from the study as a whole: AZD1222 recipients seropositive at baseline numbered only six. Vaccine-associated CD4 TCRs spanned spike, dominant at 160-218 and 743-854.

Material: peripheral blood, obtained on day 0 of AZD1222 vaccination. The chain carries TRBV6-2 or TRBV6-3 and TRBJ1-2; the D gene is possibly TRBD1 (5 bases). This clonotype originated in an adult in good health. The CDR3 sequence is CASSLQDVYGYTF. The CDR3 DNA reads as TGTGCCAGCAGTTTACAGGACGTCTATGGCTACACCTTC.